Sequencing of this TCR beta chain was carried out in a study of T-cell memory formation after mild COVID-19. This clonotype was seen more than once but under ten times. A single record per CDR3 protein comes from TCRdb applying MiXCR to the 5' RACE reads. Here the sample spans approximately 50,000 distinct CDR3 sequences, around 10% being singletons. The CDR3 runs to 17 residues. Trimming left V 4 bases short and J 0 bases short, with 16 bases between. Germline-derived CDR1 and CDR2 are SGHTA and FQGNSA. The sample taken for sequencing was PBMCs or a T cell subset sorted from them (not recorded which). The chain has TRBV7-2 and TRBJ1-5; D not certain. This receptor was obtained from an adult woman who had mild COVID-19 (a few samples of this study predate the infection). Cell type and time point are not known. The CDR3 DNA is TGTGCCAGCAGCTCATCCTTAAGTCTTTATAGCAATCAGCCCCAGCATTTT. Protein product: CASSSSLSLYSNQPQHF.